This entry describes one T cell receptor (beta chain). The data were taken from a study of blood T cell repertoires in COVID-19. Sequencing was performed with immunoSEQ multiplex PCR; in TCRdb, only in-frame clones are kept and a portion is missing. The table lists a few hundred thousand clones, approximately 77% of them singletons, with roughly 3% in the top ten. CDR1 and CDR2 from the germline V gene are SGHNT and YYREEE (reference sequence). J gave up 8 bases and V 4 bases, and 11 bases lay outside the gene matches. The CDR3 is 14 residues long. This TCR came from a young woman with acute or convalescent COVID-19. The genes are TRBV5-4 and TRBJ1-2; the match to TRBD1 covers 7 bases. The specimen was peripheral blood. The CDR3 DNA is TGTGCCAGCAGCCCGCCTGACAGGGATGTGGGCTACACCTTC. Its translation: CASSPPDRDVGYTF.